This TCR beta chain was sequenced for a study of blood T cell repertoires in COVID-19. Turning to the study itself: Researchers got acute and convalescent COVID-19 samples from the United States, Italy and Spain. Sample material is recorded as cDNA or gDNA derived from T cells, B-cell-depleted T cells, or PBMCs.

Some clones are missing from TCRdb's copy, which holds only in-frame ones; the method was immunoSEQ multiplex PCR. The sample holds roughly 330,000 clones, roughly 90% seen once. With 3 bases clipped from V and 8 bases from J, the junction kept 8 bases outside the gene matches. Germline-derived CDR1 and CDR2 are MNHEY and SMNVEV (reference sequence). The CDR3 is made up of 14 amino acids. The sequence was obtained from a young man who had recovered from COVID-19. The V gene is TRBV27, the J gene TRBJ1-2; 8 bases fit TRBD1. Material for sequencing was peripheral blood. The CDR3 sequence: CASSFGQGAYGYTF. CDR3 sequence (DNA): TGTGCCAGCAGTTTCGGTCAGGGGGCTTACGGCTACACCTTC.